This record concerns one T cell receptor (beta chain) sequence. Its specificity is unknown. RNA totalling about 0.5 to 1 ug underwent reverse transcription with random hexamers. Using its own MiXCR run on the immunoSEQ multiplex PCR reads, TCRdb lists one record per CDR3 protein. The repertoire consists of about 130,000 distinct CDR3 sequences, with 90% to 95% occurring once and the leading ten covering about 0.19%. V was cut by 3 bases and J by 2 bases, with 11 bases left in between. The CDR3 totals 14 residues. These data come from a study of CD8 T cells in Susac syndrome. The study, taken as a whole, reports: Expansion of Susac CD8+ clones peaked in TEMRA cells and in active patients.

This TCR derives from a human donor with Susac syndrome. The rearrangement uses TRBV12-3 or TRBV12-4 and TRBJ2-7, with a weak D call TRBD2 (5 bases). Sequenced input: CD8+ T cells from PBMCs. CDR3 sequence: CASSFEGRPYEQYF. CDR3 nucleotides: TGTGCCAGCAGTTTTGAGGGCCGTCCCTACGAGCAGTACTTC.